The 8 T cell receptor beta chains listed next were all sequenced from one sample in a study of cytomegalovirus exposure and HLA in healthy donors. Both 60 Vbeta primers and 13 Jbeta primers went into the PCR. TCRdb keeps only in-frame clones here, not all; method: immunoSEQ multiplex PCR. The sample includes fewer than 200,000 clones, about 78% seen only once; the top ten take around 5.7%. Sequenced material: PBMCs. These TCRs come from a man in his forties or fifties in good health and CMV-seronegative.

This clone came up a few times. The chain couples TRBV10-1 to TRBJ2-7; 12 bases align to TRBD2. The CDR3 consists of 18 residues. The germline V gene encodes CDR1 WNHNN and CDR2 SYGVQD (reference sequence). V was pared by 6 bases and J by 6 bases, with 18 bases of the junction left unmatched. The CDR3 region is CASSRTGTSGSSRGEQYF. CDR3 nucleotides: TGCGCCAGCAGCCGTACCGGGACTAGCGGGTCCTCCCGGGGCGAGCAGTACTTC.

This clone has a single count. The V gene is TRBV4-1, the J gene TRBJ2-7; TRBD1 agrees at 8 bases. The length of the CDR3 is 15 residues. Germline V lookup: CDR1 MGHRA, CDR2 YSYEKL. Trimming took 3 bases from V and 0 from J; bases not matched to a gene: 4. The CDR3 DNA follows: TGCGCCAGCAGCCAGGGGACAGGAACCTCCTACGAGCAGTACTTC. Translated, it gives CASSQGTGTSYEQYF.

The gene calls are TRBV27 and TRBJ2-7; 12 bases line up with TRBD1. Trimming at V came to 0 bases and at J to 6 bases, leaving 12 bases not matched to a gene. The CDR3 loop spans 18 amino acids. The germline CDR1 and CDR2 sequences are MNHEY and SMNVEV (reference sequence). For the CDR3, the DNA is TGTGCCAGCAGTTTATCAGGGGACAGGGGGCGCGAGAAATCCGAGCAGTACTTC. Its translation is CASSLSGDRGREKSEQYF.

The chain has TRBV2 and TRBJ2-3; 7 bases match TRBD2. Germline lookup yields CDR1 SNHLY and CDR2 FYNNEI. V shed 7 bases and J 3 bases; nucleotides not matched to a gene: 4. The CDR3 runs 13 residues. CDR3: CASKRGGTDTQYF. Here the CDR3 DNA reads TGTGCCAGCAAGCGGGGAGGGACAGATACGCAGTATTTT.

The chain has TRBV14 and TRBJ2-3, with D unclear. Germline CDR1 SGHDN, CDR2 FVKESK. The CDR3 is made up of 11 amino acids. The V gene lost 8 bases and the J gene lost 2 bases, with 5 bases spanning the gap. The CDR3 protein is CASADTDTQYF. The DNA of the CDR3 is TGTGCCAGCGCGGACACAGATACGCAGTATTTT.

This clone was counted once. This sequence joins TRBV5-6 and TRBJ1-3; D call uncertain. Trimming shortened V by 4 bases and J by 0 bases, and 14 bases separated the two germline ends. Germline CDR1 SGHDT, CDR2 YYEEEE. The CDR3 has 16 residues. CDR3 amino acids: CASSPDRGFSGNTIYF. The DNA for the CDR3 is TGTGCCAGCAGCCCCGACCGGGGTTTCTCTGGAAACACCATATATTTT.

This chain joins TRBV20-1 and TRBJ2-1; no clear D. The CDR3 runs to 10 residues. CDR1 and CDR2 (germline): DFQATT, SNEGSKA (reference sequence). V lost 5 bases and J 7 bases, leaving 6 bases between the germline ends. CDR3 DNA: TGCAGTGCTCTAGATAATGAGCAGTTCTTC. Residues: CSALDNEQFF.

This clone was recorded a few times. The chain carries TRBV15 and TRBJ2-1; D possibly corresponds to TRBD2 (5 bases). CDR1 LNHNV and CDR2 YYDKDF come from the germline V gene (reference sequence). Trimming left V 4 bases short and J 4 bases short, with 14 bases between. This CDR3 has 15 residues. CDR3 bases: TGTGCCACCAGCATACACCCCCGGGAATACAATGAGCAGTTCTTC. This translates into CATSIHPREYNEQFF.